The clone carrying this T cell receptor beta chain was counted ten times or more. As yet, its antigen is unknown. The TCR library protocol attached unique molecular identifiers to the individual cDNA molecules. MiXCR, run by TCRdb on the 5' RACE reads, gives a single entry per CDR3 protein. The sample holds tens of thousands of distinct CDR3 sequences, around 5% seen once. Per the germline V gene, CDR1 is SEHNR and CDR2 is FQNEAQ (reference sequence). This CDR3 comprises 14 residues. The V end was cut by 1 base, the J end by 2 bases, with 5 bases between. The entry originates in a study of early T cells in non-severe SARS-CoV-2 infection. Across the whole study: The authors sequenced bulk RNA from unsorted whole blood, leaving chains unpaired.

Study-level findings and limits: Reliance on VDJdb matching favored anti-spike CD8 responses; private and CD4 specificities were missed.

The TCR sequence derives from an adult who was a healthcare worker with PCR-confirmed SARS-CoV-2 infection or an uninfected control (not recorded which). The gene calls are TRBV7-9 and TRBJ2-2; D gene ambiguous. Sequencing was done on a sample of whole blood. Here the CDR3 DNA reads TGTGCCAGCAGCTTAGGACAAAACACCGGGGAGCTGTTTTTT. It is translated as CASSLGQNTGELFF.